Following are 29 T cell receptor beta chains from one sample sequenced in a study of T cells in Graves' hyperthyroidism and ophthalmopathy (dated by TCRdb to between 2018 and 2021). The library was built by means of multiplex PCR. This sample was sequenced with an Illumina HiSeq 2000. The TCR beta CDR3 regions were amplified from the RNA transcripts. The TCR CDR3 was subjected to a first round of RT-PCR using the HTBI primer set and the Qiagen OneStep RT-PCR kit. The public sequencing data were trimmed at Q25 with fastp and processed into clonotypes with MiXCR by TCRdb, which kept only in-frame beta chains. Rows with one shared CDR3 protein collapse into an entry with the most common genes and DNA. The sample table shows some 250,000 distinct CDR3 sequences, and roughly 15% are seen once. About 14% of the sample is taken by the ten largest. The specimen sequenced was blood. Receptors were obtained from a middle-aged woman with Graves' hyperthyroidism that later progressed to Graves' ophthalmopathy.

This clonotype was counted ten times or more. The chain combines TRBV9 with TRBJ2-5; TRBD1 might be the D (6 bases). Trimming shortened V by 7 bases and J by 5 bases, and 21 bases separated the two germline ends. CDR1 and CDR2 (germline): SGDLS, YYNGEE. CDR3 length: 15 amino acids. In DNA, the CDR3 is TGTGCCAGCGGGGAAGCAGGGGTCGGTGCGGAGACCCAGTACTTC. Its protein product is CASGEAGVGAETQYF.

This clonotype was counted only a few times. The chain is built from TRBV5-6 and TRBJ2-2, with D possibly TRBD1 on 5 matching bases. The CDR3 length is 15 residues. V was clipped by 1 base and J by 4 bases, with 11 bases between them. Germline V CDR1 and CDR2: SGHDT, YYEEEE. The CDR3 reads CASSLQPRGTGELFF. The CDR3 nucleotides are TGTGCCAGCAGCTTGCAGCCTAGGGGCACCGGGGAGCTGTTTTTT.

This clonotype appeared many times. The CDR3 is CSAAISGIKADTQYF. The CDR3 DNA sequence: TGCAGTGCTGCCATTAGCGGGATAAAAGCAGATACGCAGTATTTT. The rearrangement uses TRBV20-1 and TRBJ2-3, with TRBD2 matching 8 bases. The V gene's germline CDR1 is DFQATT and CDR2 SNEGSKA (reference sequence). The CDR3 covers 15 residues. J was trimmed by 4 bases and V by 5 bases; bases with no gene match: 11.

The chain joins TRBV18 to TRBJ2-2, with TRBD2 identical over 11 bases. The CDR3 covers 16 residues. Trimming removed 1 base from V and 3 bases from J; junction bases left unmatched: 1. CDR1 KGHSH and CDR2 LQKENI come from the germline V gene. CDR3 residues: CASSPLLAGDTGELFF. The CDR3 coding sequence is TGTGCCAGCTCACCACTACTAGCGGGGGACACCGGGGAGCTGTTTTTT.

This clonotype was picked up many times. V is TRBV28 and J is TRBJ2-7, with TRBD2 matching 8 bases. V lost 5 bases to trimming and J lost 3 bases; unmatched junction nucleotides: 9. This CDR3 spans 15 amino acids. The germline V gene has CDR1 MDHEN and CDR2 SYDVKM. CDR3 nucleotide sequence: TGTGCCAGCAGTCCTACTAGCGGCTTAATCTACGAGCAGTACTTC. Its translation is CASSPTSGLIYEQYF.

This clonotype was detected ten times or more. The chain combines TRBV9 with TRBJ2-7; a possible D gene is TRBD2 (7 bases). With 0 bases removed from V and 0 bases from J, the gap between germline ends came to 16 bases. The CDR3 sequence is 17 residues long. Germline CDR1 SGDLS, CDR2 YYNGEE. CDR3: CASSVGGGGKTSYEQYF. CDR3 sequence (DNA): TGTGCCAGCAGCGTAGGGGGAGGGGGAAAGACCTCCTACGAGCAGTACTTC.

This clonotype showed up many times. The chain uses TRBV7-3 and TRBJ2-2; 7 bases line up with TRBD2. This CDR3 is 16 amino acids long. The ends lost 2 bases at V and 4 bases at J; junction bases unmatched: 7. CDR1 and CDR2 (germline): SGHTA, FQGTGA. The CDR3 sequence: CASSLLGLPSTGELFF. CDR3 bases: TGTGCCAGCAGCTTATTGGGACTACCGTCCACCGGGGAGCTGTTTTTT.

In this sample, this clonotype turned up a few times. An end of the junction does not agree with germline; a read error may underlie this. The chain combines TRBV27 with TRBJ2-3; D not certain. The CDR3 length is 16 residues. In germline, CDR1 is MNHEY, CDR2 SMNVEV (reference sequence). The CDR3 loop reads CASSLRPGARTDAQYF. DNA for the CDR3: TGTGCCAGCAGTTTGCGGCCAGGTGCTCGCACAGATGCGCAGTATTTT.

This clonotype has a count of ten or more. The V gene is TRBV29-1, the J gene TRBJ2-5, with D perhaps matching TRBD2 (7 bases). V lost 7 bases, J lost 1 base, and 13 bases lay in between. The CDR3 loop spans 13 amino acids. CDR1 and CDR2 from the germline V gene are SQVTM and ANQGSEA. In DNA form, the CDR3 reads TGCAGCGGGGGAGGGGGTCCCCAAGAGACCCAGTACTTC. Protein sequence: CSGGGGPQETQYF.

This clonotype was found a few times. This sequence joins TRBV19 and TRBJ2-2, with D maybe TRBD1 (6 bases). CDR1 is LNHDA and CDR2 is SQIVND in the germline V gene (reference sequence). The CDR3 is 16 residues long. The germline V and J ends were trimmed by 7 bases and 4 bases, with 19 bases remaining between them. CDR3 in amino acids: CASKRGTGQFTGELFF. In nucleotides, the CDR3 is TGTGCCAGTAAGCGCGGAACAGGGCAATTCACCGGGGAGCTGTTTTTT.

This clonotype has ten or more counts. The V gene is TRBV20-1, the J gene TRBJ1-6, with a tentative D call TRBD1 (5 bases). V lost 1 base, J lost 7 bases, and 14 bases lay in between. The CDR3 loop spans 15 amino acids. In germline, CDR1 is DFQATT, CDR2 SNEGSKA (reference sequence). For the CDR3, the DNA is TGCAGTGCTAGAGCCCCGGGACGGGAGAATTCACCCCTCCACTTT. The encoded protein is CSARAPGRENSPLHF.

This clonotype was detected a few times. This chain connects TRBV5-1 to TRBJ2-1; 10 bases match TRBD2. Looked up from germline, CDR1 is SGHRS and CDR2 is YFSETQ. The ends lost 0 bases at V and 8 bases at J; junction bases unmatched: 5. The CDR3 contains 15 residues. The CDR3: CASSLGGTSVDEQFF. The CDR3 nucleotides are TGCGCCAGCAGCTTGGGTGGGACTAGCGTCGATGAGCAGTTCTTC.

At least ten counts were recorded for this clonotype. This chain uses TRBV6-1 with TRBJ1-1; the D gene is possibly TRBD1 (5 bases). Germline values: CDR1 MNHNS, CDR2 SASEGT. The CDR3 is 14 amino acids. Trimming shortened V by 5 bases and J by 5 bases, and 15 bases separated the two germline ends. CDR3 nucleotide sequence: TGTGCCAGCAGTTCCTCCGGGGCGCAGACTGAAGCTTTCTTT. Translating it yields CASSSSGAQTEAFF.

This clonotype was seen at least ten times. The CDR3 DNA is TGTGCCAGCGGGTTTAGCGGATATAGCACAGATACGCAGTATTTT. This encodes CASGFSGYSTDTQYF. This chain uses TRBV28 with TRBJ2-3, with D tentatively TRBD2 (6 bases). The V end was cut by 8 bases, the J end by 0 bases, with 15 bases between. CDR1 and CDR2 from the germline V gene are MDHEN and SYDVKM. This CDR3 region has 15 residues.

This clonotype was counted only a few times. In nucleotides, the CDR3 is TGCAGTGCTAGGGTACCCGGCCCCCCCTACGAGCAGTACTTC. Translated: CSARVPGPPYEQYF. The chain combines TRBV20-1 with TRBJ2-7; D unresolved. Germline loops: CDR1 DFQATT, CDR2 SNEGSKA (reference sequence). V was pared by 3 bases and J by 2 bases, with 14 bases between. The length of the CDR3 is 14 residues.

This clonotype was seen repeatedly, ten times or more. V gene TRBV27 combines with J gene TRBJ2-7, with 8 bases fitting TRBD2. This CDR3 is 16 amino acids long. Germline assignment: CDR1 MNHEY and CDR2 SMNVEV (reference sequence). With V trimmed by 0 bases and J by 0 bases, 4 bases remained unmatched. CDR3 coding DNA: TGTGCCAGCAGTTTATCGCGGGAGGTGCCCTCCTACGAGCAGTACTTC. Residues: CASSLSREVPSYEQYF.

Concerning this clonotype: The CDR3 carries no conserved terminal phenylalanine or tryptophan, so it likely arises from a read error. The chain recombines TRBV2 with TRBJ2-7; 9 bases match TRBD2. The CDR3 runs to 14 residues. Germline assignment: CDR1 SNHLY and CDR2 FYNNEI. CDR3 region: CAGSVSGSIYEQYL. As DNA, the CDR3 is TGTGCCGGCAGTGTTAGCGGGAGCATTTACGAGCAGTACCTC.

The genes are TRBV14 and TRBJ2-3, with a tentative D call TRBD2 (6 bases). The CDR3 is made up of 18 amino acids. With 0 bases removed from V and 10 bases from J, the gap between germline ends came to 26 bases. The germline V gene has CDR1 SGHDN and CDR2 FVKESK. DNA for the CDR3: TGTGCCAGCAGCCAAGAGTCATTGTGGGGGAGGCCGAACGGGGCGCAGTATTTT. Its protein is CASSQESLWGRPNGAQYF.

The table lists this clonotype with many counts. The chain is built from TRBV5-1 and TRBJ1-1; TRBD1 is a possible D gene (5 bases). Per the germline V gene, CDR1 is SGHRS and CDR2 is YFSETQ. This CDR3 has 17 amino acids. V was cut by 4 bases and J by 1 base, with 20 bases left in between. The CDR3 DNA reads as TGCGCCAGCAGCCCATCCGCCGGGGGGATCGAGAACACTGAAGCTTTCTTT. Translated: CASSPSAGGIENTEAFF.

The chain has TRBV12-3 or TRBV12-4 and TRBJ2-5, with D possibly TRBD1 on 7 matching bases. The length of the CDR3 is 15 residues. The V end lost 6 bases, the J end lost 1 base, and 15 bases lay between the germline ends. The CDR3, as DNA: TGTGCCAGCAGCTTGCTCCAGGGGGGCCAAGAGACCCAGTACTTC. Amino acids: CASSLLQGGQETQYF.

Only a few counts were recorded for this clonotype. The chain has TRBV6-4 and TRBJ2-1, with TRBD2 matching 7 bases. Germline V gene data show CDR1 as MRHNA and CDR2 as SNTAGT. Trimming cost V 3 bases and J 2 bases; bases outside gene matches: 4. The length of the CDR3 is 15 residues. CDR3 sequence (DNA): TGTGCCAGCAGTGATGCGGGAGCCCCCTACAATGAGCAGTTCTTC. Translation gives CASSDAGAPYNEQFF.

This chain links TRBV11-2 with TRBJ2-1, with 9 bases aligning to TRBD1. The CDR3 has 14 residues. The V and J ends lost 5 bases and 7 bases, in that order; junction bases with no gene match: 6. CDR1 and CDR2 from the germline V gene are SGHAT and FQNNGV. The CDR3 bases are TGTGCCAGCAGCGACGGACAGGGGACGAATGAGCAGTTCTTC. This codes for CASSDGQGTNEQFF.

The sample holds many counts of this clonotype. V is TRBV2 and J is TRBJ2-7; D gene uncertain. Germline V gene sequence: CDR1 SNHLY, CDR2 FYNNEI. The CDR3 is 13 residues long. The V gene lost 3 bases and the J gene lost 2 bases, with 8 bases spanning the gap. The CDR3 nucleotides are TGTGCCAGCAGTGACCCCCAAACCTACGAGCAGTACTTC. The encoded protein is CASSDPQTYEQYF.

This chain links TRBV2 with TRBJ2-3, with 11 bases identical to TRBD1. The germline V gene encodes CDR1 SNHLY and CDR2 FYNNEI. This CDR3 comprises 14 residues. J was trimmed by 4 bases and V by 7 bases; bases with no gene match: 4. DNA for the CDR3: TGTGCCAGCACTTGGACAGGGGGCGCAGATACGCAGTATTTT. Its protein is CASTWTGGADTQYF.

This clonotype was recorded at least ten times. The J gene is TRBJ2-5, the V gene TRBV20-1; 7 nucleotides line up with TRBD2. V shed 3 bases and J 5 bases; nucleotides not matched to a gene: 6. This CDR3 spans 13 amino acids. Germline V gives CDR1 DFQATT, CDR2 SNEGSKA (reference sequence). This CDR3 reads CSASAGALETQYF. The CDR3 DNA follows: TGCAGTGCTAGCGCGGGAGCCCTGGAGACCCAGTACTTC.

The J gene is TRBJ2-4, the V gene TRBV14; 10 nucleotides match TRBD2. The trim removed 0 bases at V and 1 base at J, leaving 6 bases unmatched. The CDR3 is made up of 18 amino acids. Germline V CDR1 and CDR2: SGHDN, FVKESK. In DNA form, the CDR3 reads TGTGCCAGCAGCCAAGATATAGCGGGGGGCTTCGCCAAAAACATTCAGTACTTC. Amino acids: CASSQDIAGGFAKNIQYF.

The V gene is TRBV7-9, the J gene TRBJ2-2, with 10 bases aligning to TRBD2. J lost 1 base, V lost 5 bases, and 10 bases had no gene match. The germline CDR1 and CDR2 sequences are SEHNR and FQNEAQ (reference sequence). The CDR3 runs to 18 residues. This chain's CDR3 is CASSARRAGGRNTGELFF. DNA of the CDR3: TGTGCCAGCAGCGCCCGAAGAGCGGGAGGGCGGAACACCGGGGAGCTGTTTTTT.

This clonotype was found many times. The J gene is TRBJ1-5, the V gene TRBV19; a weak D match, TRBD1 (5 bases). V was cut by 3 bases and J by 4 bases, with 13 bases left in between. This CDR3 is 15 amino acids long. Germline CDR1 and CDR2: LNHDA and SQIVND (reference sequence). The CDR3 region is CASSMGNRWNQPQHF. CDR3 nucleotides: TGTGCCAGTAGTATGGGGAACAGGTGGAATCAGCCCCAGCATTTT.

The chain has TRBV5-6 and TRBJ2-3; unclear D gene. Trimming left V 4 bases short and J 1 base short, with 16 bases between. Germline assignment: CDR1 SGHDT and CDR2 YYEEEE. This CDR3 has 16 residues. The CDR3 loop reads CASSTPPGPGTDTQYF. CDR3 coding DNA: TGTGCCAGCAGCACGCCTCCGGGCCCCGGCACAGATACGCAGTATTTT.